The present T cell receptor (beta chain) was sequenced within a study of T cell responses to AZD1222 COVID-19 vaccine (dated by TCRdb to about 2021). Some background on the complete study: Because spike-specific TCR depth and breadth did not differ between the two schedules, AZD1222 recipients who got a second dose at roughly 4 weeks were pooled with those who got a second dose at roughly 12 weeks. Trial participants were enrolled by age into subgroups of 18-55, 56-69 and 70-plus years, and around 150, 28 and 57 TCR-sequenced participants, respectively, were included in these subgroups. A total of 233 trial participants underwent TCR sequencing, of whom about 210 received two doses of AZD1222 and about 25 received two doses of the MenACWY control vaccine.

This specimen's time point label, interpreted: baseline before first vaccination. The vaccinee samples were drawn from two UK trials, COV001 and COV002, one of which was a single-blind randomized controlled phase 2/3 trial testing AZD1222 (ChAdOx1 nCoV-19) in healthy adults. Trial participant PBMC samples were collected at day 0 and day 28 after the second dose for TCRbeta chain sequencing. Overall study outcomes, separate from this receptor: Nearly half of unique spike-specific TCRs reportedly recognized epitopes outside regions mutated in the B.1.351 and B.1.1.7 variants. Only five or six AZD1222 recipients were SARS-CoV-2 seropositive at baseline, limiting conclusions about previously exposed vaccinees. A significant rise in spike-specific TCR breadth and depth was observed after two AZD1222 doses relative to day 0 and relative to MenACWY recipients. CD4 TCRs associated with the vaccine covered the entire spike protein, and the dominant responses were in regions 160-218 and 743-854. Participants were mostly white British, with more females than males. The authors suggested clonal diversity may have been underestimated. Because no day 14 peak-response samples were available, repertoires were characterized only after the peak T cell response. The 56-69-year group was small, and its depth increase did not reach significance, likely because of low power.

The CDR3 contains 13 residues, cysteine and phenylalanine counted. The sequence is cut down to CDR3 DNA, 39 bases in frame from base 1. V loses 1 base, J loses 8 bases, and the germline ends lie 11 bases apart. The germline V gene sets CDR1 to MGHDK and CDR2 to SYGVNS. For this clone: Its antigen is unknown. Base qualities are not at hand, and no much larger clone is one base apart.

The CDR3 regions of human TCRbeta chains were subjected to immunosequencing. Per the source publication's procedure: Repertoire TCRs were matched against a reference library of SARS-CoV-2-specific TCRs generated with the MIRA antigen-specificity platform. Breadth was defined as the fraction of unique TCRs that were SARS-CoV-2-associated. Depth was defined as the fraction of total T cells that were SARS-CoV-2-associated. Using the MIRA data, each spike-specific TCR was assigned both to the spike region to which the TCR was reactive and to a CD4 or CD8 class. Log10-transformed breadth and depth values were compared by one-way ANOVA with Sidak's multiple comparisons tests. TCRdb holds this immuneACCESS table with in-frame rearrangements only. Some clones are missing; in checked studies, unresolved V genes explain under half, and the rest has no known cause. V, J and clone size reflect that table, while D and trimming were determined from the DNA. Here the sample has around 110,000 clones; over 75% occur a single time. 7.5% of the sample is held by the ten biggest clonotypes.

The chain uses TRBV25-1 and TRBJ1-1, with no confidently assigned D gene. This clonotype was obtained from an adult in good health. The source was peripheral blood, collected on day 0 of AZD1222 vaccination. The DNA sequence follows: TGTGCCAGCAGTGAATCAGGCAGCGTAGAAGCTTTCTTT. This is translated as CASSESGSVEAFF. When the CDR3 is completed using the reference TRBV25-1 and TRBJ1-1 genes on either side, the full variable domain is EADIYQTPRYLVIGTGKKITLECSQTMGHDKMYWYQQDPGMELHLIHYSYGVNSTEKGDLSSESTVSRIRTEHFPLTLESARPSHTSQYLCASSESGSVEAFFGQGTRLTVV.